The present T cell receptor beta chain was sequenced within a study of T cell repertoires in cytomegalovirus infection. In its sample, this clonotype was seen many times. Its antigen is unknown. The germline CDR1 and CDR2 sequences are SGHTA and FQGNSA. CDR3 length equals 15 residues. V dropped 1 base and J dropped 9; count of bases not matched to a gene: 3. TCRdb called the reads again in MiXCR, with one record for every CDR3 protein. The table lists a few hundred thousand distinct CDR3 sequences, just under 40% of them singletons. This sequence joins TRBV7-2 and TRBJ1-6, with TRBD1 matching 10 bases. The clonotype comes from a human donor in good health (CMV status not recorded). Some clones in this sample may be carry-over from other donors' samples. The material was cultured PBMCs, obtained from culture after CMV antigen stimulation. The CDR3 bases are TGTGCCAGCAGCTTAGAGACAGGGGGCAGTTCACCCCTCCACTTT. It yields the protein CASSLETGGSSPLHF.